The source of this T cell receptor (beta chain) is a study of CD8 T cells in Susac syndrome. Reverse transcription of roughly 0.5 to 1 ug RNA used random hexamers. An immunoSEQ multiplex PCR amplified TCR beta CDR3 over 54 Vbeta and 13 Jbeta. TCRdb re-derived calls from the immunoSEQ multiplex PCR reads in MiXCR, one entry per CDR3 protein. The data contain roughly 330,000 distinct CDR3 sequences, around 90% of them singletons. CDR3 length: 15 amino acids. The V and J ends lost 3 bases and 8 bases, in that order; junction bases with no gene match: 10. CDR1 and CDR2 (germline): LNHDA, SQIVND (reference sequence). The study sequenced TCR beta in blood CD8+ and CD4+ T cells.

Sample: CD4+ T cells from PBMCs. This sequence was found in a human donor with multiple sclerosis. The chain links TRBV19 to TRBJ2-4, with 7 bases lining up with TRBD2. CDR3 protein: CASSMREGMGDIQYF. CDR3 coding DNA: TGTGCCAGTAGTATGAGGGAGGGGATGGGGGACATTCAGTACTTC.